This TCR beta chain was identified in a study of cytotoxic CD8 clonotypes in ibrutinib-treated CLL. About the study: The subjects consisted of some 12 relapsed/refractory and around 15 treatment-naive individuals, with 17 IGHV unmutated. After a median of 68 months, around 15 patients stayed remitted and 12 progressed; responses had been partial in some 24 and complete in 2. Notes on the study in general: The clonality rise at ibrutinib response reflected private clonotype expansion. Sustained-remission and progressing patients had different sampling times.

The table came from immunoSEQ multiplex PCR; TCRdb's copy has only in-frame clones and leaves some out. The sample holds around 140,000 clones, 75% to 85% seen once. J was trimmed by 7 bases and V by 6 bases; bases with no gene match: 1. The CDR3 extends over 12 amino acids. The germline CDR1 and CDR2 sequences are SNHLY and FYNNEI. Concerning this clone itself: What it binds is not known.

The clonotype originates from a human donor with chronic lymphocytic leukemia. The sequences come from PBMCs, collected after 36 months of ibrutinib treatment. The chain uses TRBV2 and TRBJ2-1, with 9 bases aligning to TRBD1. The CDR3 DNA reads TGTGCCAGCAGGGACAGGGGAAATGAGCAGTTCTTC. It codes for CASRDRGNEQFF.